Below are 25 T cell receptor beta chains sequenced from a single sample in a study of CD8+ T cells in alopecia areata. cDNA prepared by RNA extraction and subsequent reverse transcription served as the template for sequencing. The repertoire was sequenced with immunoSEQ multiplex PCR; TCRdb's copy has only in-frame clones and lacks some. Of under 150,000 clones listed, 53% are singletons. Specified treatment: oral pan-JAK inhibitor, 5-10 mg twice daily. Sequenced material: CD4+ T cells sorted from blood, taken at week 4, from a patient treated with tofacitinib. Source of these receptors: a human donor with alopecia areata.

This clone was observed a few times. The V gene is TRBV4-2, the J gene TRBJ2-7; 7 bases are a match to TRBD1. CDR1 and CDR2 from the germline V gene are LGHNA and YNFKEQ. The CDR3 is made up of 16 amino acids. J was trimmed by 2 bases and V by 0 bases; bases with no gene match: 7. The CDR3 protein is CASSQDYSGGAYEQYF. DNA for the CDR3: TGTGCCAGCAGCCAAGACTATTCAGGGGGAGCCTACGAGCAGTACTTC.

V is TRBV2 and J is TRBJ2-1, with 7 nucleotides matching TRBD1. Trimming at V came to 5 bases and at J to 10 bases, leaving 8 bases not matched to a gene. Germline CDR1 reads SNHLY; CDR2 reads FYNNEI. This CDR3 spans 13 amino acids. The CDR3 DNA sequence: TGTGCCAGCAGTACTATCACGGGACAGGAGCAGTTCTTC. It yields the protein CASSTITGQEQFF.

CDR3 sequence reads: CASSTVAGVKNIQYF. CDR3 nucleotide sequence: TGTGCCAGCAGTACGGTAGCGGGAGTAAAAAACATTCAGTACTTC. The V call is TRBV27, the J call TRBJ2-4; 9 bases match TRBD2. The CDR3 runs 15 residues. From germline, CDR1 is MNHEY and CDR2 SMNVEV (reference sequence). V dropped 5 bases and J dropped 4; count of bases not matched to a gene: 6.

The chain has TRBV2 and TRBJ1-2, with D perhaps matching TRBD1 (6 bases). The V gene lost 6 bases and the J gene lost 2 bases, with 7 bases spanning the gap. The germline V gene has CDR1 SNHLY and CDR2 FYNNEI. This CDR3 is 12 amino acids long. The CDR3 bases are TGTGCCAGCAGGGGGGGCAACTATGGCTACACCTTC. Translated: CASRGGNYGYTF.

The chain has TRBV6-5 and TRBJ1-2; D ambiguous. Between the trimmed V and J ends, which lost 0 bases and 2 bases, there was a span of 4 bases. CDR3 length equals 13 residues. Looked up from germline, CDR1 is MNHEY and CDR2 is SVGAGI. The CDR3 region has the DNA TGTGCCAGCAGTTACTCTCCCAACTATGGCTACACCTTC. Translating it yields CASSYSPNYGYTF.

The rearrangement links TRBV5-1 to TRBJ2-1, with 10 bases that match TRBD1. After removal of 1 base from V and 4 bases from J, the junction contained 2 bases not matched to a gene. The CDR3 is made up of 15 amino acids. The V gene's germline CDR1 is SGHRS and CDR2 YFSETQ. CDR3 amino acids: CASSLLGQGYNEQFF. In DNA form, the CDR3 reads TGCGCCAGCAGCTTGTTGGGACAGGGGTACAATGAGCAGTTCTTC.

This chain links TRBV19 with TRBJ1-2, with 7 nucleotides matching TRBD1. V shed 11 bases, J shed 4 bases, and the junction held 13 bases outside the gene matches. The CDR3 consists of 14 residues. Germline CDR1 LNHDA, CDR2 SQIVND (reference sequence). CDR3 amino acids: CARIAGGIVYGYTF. The CDR3 DNA sequence: TGTGCCCGGATAGCAGGGGGAATCGTCTATGGCTACACCTTC.

The chain couples TRBV18 to TRBJ1-2; no reliable D call. The V gene lost 1 base and the J gene lost 1 base, with 7 bases spanning the gap. The CDR3 extends over 14 amino acids. Germline loops: CDR1 KGHSH, CDR2 LQKENI. The CDR3 coding sequence is TGTGCCAGCTCACCACAGCGGGGTAACTATGGCTACACCTTC. Protein sequence: CASSPQRGNYGYTF.

The V call is TRBV7-8, the J call TRBJ2-2; D uncertain. The CDR3 loop spans 12 amino acids. CDR1 and CDR2 (germline): SGHVS, FQNEAQ. V lost 1 base and J lost 8, with 5 bases in between. CDR3 in DNA: TGTGCCAGCAGCTTAGGGTGGGGGGAGCTGTTTTTT. Translated: CASSLGWGELFF.

The chain uses TRBV25-1 and TRBJ2-7; 9 bases match TRBD1. This CDR3 is built from 17 residues. Germline V CDR1 and CDR2: MGHDK, SYGVNS. The V gene end was trimmed by 4 bases and the J gene end by 3 bases; junction bases not matched to a gene: 13. CDR3 protein: CASSGHPLRDRVYEQYF. The CDR3 DNA sequence: TGTGCCAGCAGTGGCCATCCCCTCCGGGACAGGGTCTACGAGCAGTACTTC.

The CDR3 here is CAWSVRGLAGHNEQFF. The CDR3, as DNA: TGTGCCTGGAGTGTACGTGGACTAGCGGGGCACAATGAGCAGTTCTTC. V and J are TRBV30 and TRBJ2-1; 12 positions match TRBD2. Germline V lookup: CDR1 GTSNPN, CDR2 SVGIG (reference sequence). V dropped 0 bases and J dropped 5; count of bases not matched to a gene: 5. The CDR3 totals 16 residues.

The chain carries TRBV30 and TRBJ1-1, with a possible D match to TRBD1 (6 bases). CDR1 and CDR2 from the germline V gene are GTSNPN and SVGIG (reference sequence). The V end lost 2 bases, the J end lost 5 bases, and 12 bases lay between the germline ends. The CDR3 contains 13 residues. The CDR3: CAWSSGVATEAFF. DNA of the CDR3: TGTGCCTGGAGTTCAGGGGTGGCGACTGAAGCTTTCTTT.

The sample holds a few counts of this clone. The chain links TRBV7-9 to TRBJ2-7; 7 bases fit TRBD1. V gave up 0 bases and J gave up 0 bases; unmatched junction bases: 2. The length of the CDR3 is 15 residues. Per the germline V gene, CDR1 is SEHNR and CDR2 is FQNEAQ (reference sequence). The CDR3: CASSLAYRGSYEQYF. The CDR3 nucleotides are TGTGCCAGCAGCTTAGCTTACAGGGGCTCCTACGAGCAGTACTTC.

The chain joins TRBV29-1 to TRBJ2-3; D is unresolved. Germline V gives CDR1 SQVTM, CDR2 ANQGSEA. The germline V and J ends were trimmed by 6 bases and 4 bases, with 11 bases remaining between them. The CDR3 totals 12 residues. CDR3 sequence: CSVAVLSDTQYF. The CDR3, as DNA: TGCAGCGTCGCGGTACTGTCAGATACGCAGTATTTT.

The chain combines TRBV29-1 with TRBJ1-2; D unresolved. V was cut by 4 bases and J by 0 bases, with 6 bases left in between. The CDR3 length is 12 residues. The germline CDR1 and CDR2 sequences are SQVTM and ANQGSEA. The CDR3 region has the DNA TGCAGCGTTGGCCGTCCTAACTATGGCTACACCTTC. Translated, it gives CSVGRPNYGYTF.

This chain joins TRBV30 and TRBJ1-3; D remains unclear. Trimming stripped 0 bases from V and 2 bases from J, with 8 bases between. Looked up from germline, CDR1 is GTSNPN and CDR2 is SVGIG (reference sequence). CDR3 length: 14 amino acids. The CDR3 DNA reads TGTGCCTGGAGTGTACGCCAGACTGGAAACACCATATATTTT. It codes for CAWSVRQTGNTIYF.

This clone was picked up a small number of times. The chain uses TRBV6-5 and TRBJ2-5; D may match TRBD1 or TRBD2 (5 bases each). This CDR3 has 12 amino acids. The V end was cut by 4 bases, the J end by 2 bases, with 5 bases between. CDR1 is MNHEY and CDR2 is SVGAGI in the germline V gene. CDR3 nucleotide sequence: TGTGCCAGCAGTTGGGGGCAAGAGACCCAGTACTTC. Protein sequence: CASSWGQETQYF.

The V and J genes are TRBV30 and TRBJ1-2, with D possibly matching TRBD1 (5 bases). Germline lookup yields CDR1 GTSNPN and CDR2 SVGIG (reference sequence). CDR3 length: 12 residues. With 2 bases removed from V and 8 bases from J, the gap between germline ends came to 12 bases. In nucleotides, the CDR3 is TGTGCCTGGAGTAACACAAGGGACGGCTACACCTTC. Translated, it gives CAWSNTRDGYTF. Full variable domain (missing parts from reference TRBV30 and TRBJ1-2): SQTIHQWPATLVQPVGSPLSLECTVEGTSNPNLYWYRQAAGRGLQLLFYSVGIGQISSEVPQNLSASRPQDRQFILSSKKLLLSDSGFYLCAWSNTRDGYTFGSGTRLTVV.

The gene calls are TRBV29-1 and TRBJ1-1; 12 nucleotides line up with TRBD1. V shed 7 bases and J 1 base; nucleotides not matched to a gene: 4. Germline V gene lookup returns CDR1 SQVTM and CDR2 ANQGSEA. This CDR3 has 14 residues. The CDR3 nucleotides are TGCAGCGGGAGGGACAGGGGGCCGAACACTGAAGCTTTCTTT. Translating gives CSGRDRGPNTEAFF.

This clone was counted a few times. This sequence joins TRBV7-9 and TRBJ2-7; 8 bases are shared with TRBD1. CDR3 length equals 13 residues. Trimming removed 5 bases from V and 6 bases from J; junction bases left unmatched: 6. Germline V CDR1 and CDR2: SEHNR, FQNEAQ (reference sequence). CDR3 protein: CASSPDRVVEQYF. In DNA, the CDR3 is TGTGCCAGCAGCCCGGACAGGGTGGTCGAGCAGTACTTC.

This chain connects TRBV11-2 to TRBJ2-1; D remains unclear. The germline V gene encodes CDR1 SGHAT and CDR2 FQNNGV. V lost 3 bases and J lost 9, with 12 bases in between. The CDR3 totals 13 residues. CDR3 bases: TGTGCCAGCAGCTTTTTGGATCTCGGTGAGCAGTTCTTC. This gives the protein CASSFLDLGEQFF.

This clone was observed a few times. The rearrangement uses TRBV29-1 and TRBJ1-1, with 8 bases identical to TRBD1. The junction had 4 bases not matched to a gene; V was cut back by 4 bases and J by 3 bases. From germline, CDR1 is SQVTM and CDR2 ANQGSEA. This CDR3 has 13 amino acids. CDR3 protein: CSVVHRGYTEAFF. The CDR3 bases are TGCAGCGTTGTACACAGGGGGTACACTGAAGCTTTCTTT.

This chain uses TRBV12-5 with TRBJ1-5; D not certain. V lost 0 bases and J lost 6, with 12 bases in between. Germline CDR1 LGHNT, CDR2 FRNRAP. This CDR3 comprises 15 residues. For the CDR3, the DNA is TGTGCTAGTGGTTTGGTCGATTCGGGTGGTCAGCCCCAGCATTTT. Amino acid sequence: CASGLVDSGGQPQHF.

The chain has TRBV19 and TRBJ1-1; 7 bases align to TRBD1. CDR3 length: 17 amino acids. Germline trimming cut 5 bases from V and 2 bases from J; bases unmatched to any gene: 14. CDR1 and CDR2 (germline): LNHDA, SQIVND (reference sequence). The DNA for the CDR3 is TGTGCCAGTAGTCTGGAGGGGGCGCGGCCGAAAAACACTGAAGCTTTCTTT. Translating gives CASSLEGARPKNTEAFF.

The CDR3 reads CASSSPGAKETQYF. CDR3 DNA: TGTGCCAGCAGCTCCCCCGGGGCAAAAGAGACCCAGTACTTC. The chain couples TRBV7-2 to TRBJ2-5; either TRBD1 or TRBD2 may supply D (5 bases each). Germline loops: CDR1 SGHTA, CDR2 FQGNSA. Trimming shortened V by 4 bases and J by 3 bases, and 12 bases separated the two germline ends. The CDR3 is 14 amino acids.